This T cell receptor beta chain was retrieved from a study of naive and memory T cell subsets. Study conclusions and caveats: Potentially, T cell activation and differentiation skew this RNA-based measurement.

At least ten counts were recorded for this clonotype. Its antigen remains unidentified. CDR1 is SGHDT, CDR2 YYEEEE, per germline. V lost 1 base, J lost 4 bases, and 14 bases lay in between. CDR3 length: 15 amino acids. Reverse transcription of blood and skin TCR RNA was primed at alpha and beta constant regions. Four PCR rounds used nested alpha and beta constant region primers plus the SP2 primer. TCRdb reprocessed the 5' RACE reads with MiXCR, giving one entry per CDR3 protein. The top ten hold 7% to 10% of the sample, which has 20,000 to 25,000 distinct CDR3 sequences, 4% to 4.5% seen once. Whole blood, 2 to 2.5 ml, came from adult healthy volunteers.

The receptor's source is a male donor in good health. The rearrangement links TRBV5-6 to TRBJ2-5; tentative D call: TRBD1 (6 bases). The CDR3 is CASSLFRGGTETQYF. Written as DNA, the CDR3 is TGTGCCAGCAGCTTGTTCAGGGGCGGAACAGAGACCCAGTACTTC.